This T cell receptor beta chain was identified during a study of T cells in Graves' hyperthyroidism and ophthalmopathy. There were TCR beta CDR3 regions amplified from RNA transcripts. HTBI primers were the set used in a first-round RT-PCR of the TCR CDR3. In TCRdb, the multiplex PCR reads were re-called with MiXCR into one record per CDR3 protein. Among more than 350,000 distinct CDR3 sequences listed, roughly 15% were seen once. This clonotype has more than one count but fewer than ten. The CDR3 spans 16 residues. CDR1 is MNHEY and CDR2 is SVGEGT in the germline V gene. Unmatched junction bases numbered 4, after V lost 1 base and J lost 5 bases.

The sample comprised blood. This sequence was found in a woman in her thirties with Graves' ophthalmopathy. The gene calls are TRBV6-2 or TRBV6-3 and TRBJ2-3, with 12 bases matching TRBD2. As DNA, the CDR3 is TGTGCCAGCAGTTACTGGAGGACTAGCGGGGAAGATACGCAGTATTTT. This codes for CASSYWRTSGEDTQYF.